Sequencing of this TCR beta chain was carried out in a study of blood T cell repertoires in COVID-19. Across the study: Material from acute and convalescent COVID-19 was sourced from the United States, Italy and Spain. From T cells, B-cell-depleted T cells, or PBMCs came the material, which was cDNA or gDNA.

Patients at the Seattle site were enrolled during active infection and followed longitudinally. Data came from immunoSEQ multiplex PCR; TCRdb stores just in-frame clones and leaves some out. The sample has 220,000 or so clones, approximately 78% seen once. Trimming took 4 bases from V and 2 from J; bases not matched to a gene: 5. The germline V gene has CDR1 MDHEN and CDR2 SYDVKM. This CDR3 region has 16 residues. This clone has just a few counts. Sequenced material: peripheral blood. The TCR comes from a woman older than 75 with COVID-19, enrolled during active disease. The chain combines TRBV28 with TRBJ2-7; 13 nucleotides align to TRBD2. The CDR3 protein is CASSSPGLAGPYEQYF. CDR3 bases: TGTGCCAGCAGTTCTCCGGGACTAGCGGGACCCTACGAGCAGTACTTC.